There are many counts of the clone carrying this TCR beta chain. This sample is drawn from a study of patients and donors after allogeneic stem cell transplantation. TCRdb fed the RT-PCR reads into MiXCR, producing one record per CDR3 protein. The sample includes 900,000 to 1,000,000 distinct CDR3 sequences, approximately 18% of them seen just once. This TCR derives from a human donor who was either an allogeneic HSCT recipient or a stem cell or donor lymphocyte infusion donor (not recorded which). It is not recorded whose cells these are; they may come from a transplant donor. Sequenced: blood, either unsorted or a sorted T cell fraction (not recorded which).

Here the CDR3 DNA reads TGCGCCAGCAGCCAGGACAGGGGGCCTGAAGCTTTCTTT. The encoded protein is CASSQDRGPEAFF. The gene calls are TRBV4-1 and TRBJ1-1; 11 bases match TRBD1. This CDR3 spans 13 amino acids. The V gene end was trimmed by 3 bases and the J gene end by 6 bases; junction bases not matched to a gene: 0. From germline, CDR1 is MGHRA and CDR2 YSYEKL.